The TCR beta chain described here comes from a study of OX40 agonist ivuxolimab in advanced cancers. The wider study: From roughly 23 to 85 years was the age range, with a mean of 60 years, and 65% to 90% were male.

Study results and limitations: Dose levels from 0.1 to 3.0 mg/kg saw CD4+ and CD8+ blood T cells expand clonally by week 6. The average count of expanded clones was higher among CD8+ T cells than among CD4+.

This clone was recorded once. Its specificity is unknown. TCRdb's copy holds only in-frame clones and misses some; the assay was immunoSEQ multiplex PCR. This table has 45,000 to 60,000 clones, 85% to 90% appearing once. There are 14 residues in the CDR3. Per germline, CDR1 MNHEY and CDR2 SVGAGI. V lost 5 bases, J lost 4 bases, and 7 bases stayed unmatched. The gene calls are TRBV6-5 and TRBJ2-7; 8 bases are shared with TRBD2. This TCR derives from an adult with an advanced solid tumor such as melanoma, head and neck, liver or kidney cancer. Sequencing used CD4+ or CD8+ T cells sorted from blood, obtained in a trial of the OX40 agonist ivuxolimab. Here the CDR3 reads CASSRQREGYEQYF. The CDR3 nucleotides are TGTGCCAGCAGTCGTCAACGGGAGGGATACGAGCAGTACTTC.